The entry below gives a single T cell receptor beta chain sequence along with its context. This record comes from a study of T cells of healthy individuals. TCRdb passed the 5' RACE reads through MiXCR, listing each CDR3 protein once. The data show around 83,000 distinct CDR3 sequences, 4% to 5.5% seen once. V was trimmed by 5 bases and J by 6 bases, leaving 11 bases between them. Germline CDR1 reads SGHTA; CDR2 reads FQGNSA. This CDR3 contains 13 residues. This clonotype originated in a female donor in good health. The V and J genes are TRBV7-2 and TRBJ1-5; unclear D gene. CDR3 protein: CASSPQTPQPQHF. In nucleotides, the CDR3 is TGTGCCAGCAGCCCCCAAACCCCTCAGCCCCAGCATTTT.